This T cell receptor beta chain was sequenced for a study of T cells in Graves' hyperthyroidism and ophthalmopathy. Study-wide points: The majority of expanded thyroid clonotypes above 0.001 also appeared in blood. Ophthalmopathy got predicted by the model a median around six months before its onset.

A patient was excluded if there was uncontrolled infection, other autoimmune disease, pregnancy or lactation. Thyroid ultrasound, orbital computed tomography, clinical symptoms, and serum thyroxine and TRAb underpinned diagnoses. There were TCR beta CDR3 regions amplified from RNA transcripts. During a first-round RT-PCR of the TCR CDR3, the HTBI primer set was used. TCRdb processed the multiplex PCR reads anew with MiXCR; each CDR3 protein has one entry. The sample comprises a few hundred thousand distinct CDR3 sequences, 13% to 15% of which are singletons, and 15% to 20% rests with the top ten. A few counts support this clonotype. Its target is unknown. The TCR originated in a woman aged 25 to 45 with Graves' ophthalmopathy. The sequenced sample consisted of blood.

This chain's CDR3 is CASSQGVADYGYTF. CDR3 in DNA: TGCGCCAGCAGCCAAGGGGTGGCAGACTATGGCTACACCTTC. The chain joins TRBV4-1 to TRBJ1-2; D is unclear. Looked up from germline, CDR1 is MGHRA and CDR2 is YSYEKL. The CDR3 runs 14 residues. V was cut by 1 base and J by 3 bases, with 9 bases left in between.